This T cell receptor (beta chain) was recovered during a study of cytomegalovirus exposure and HLA in healthy donors. The sample holds one count of this clone. As yet, its antigen is unknown. Notes on the study in general: TCR association rates varied by HLA locus in a later analysis, with DRB1 highest and HLA-C lowest. Overall, roughly 150 TCR beta chains were annotated as cytomegalovirus-associated. Among donors in an Asian-associated ancestry cluster, a later analysis reportedly found fewer N-insertions than the roughly 670-donor mean.

V gave up 4 bases and J gave up 5 bases; unmatched junction bases: 9. From germline, CDR1 is SGHTA and CDR2 FQGNSA. The CDR3 length is 17 residues. The PCR ran on 60 Vbeta and 13 Jbeta primers. As originally analysed: Counted up in a later analysis, unique TCR beta chains came to some 80 million, with around 10 million shared. Profiling relied on immunoSEQ multiplex PCR, and the TCRdb table lists in-frame clones only, not all of them. V and J calls and clone size come straight from that table; D and trimming were deduced from the DNA. The sample yields about 69,000 clones, around 76% seen once. This sequence joins TRBV7-2 and TRBJ1-6; 9 bases match TRBD1. The sequenced sample consisted of PBMCs. The TCR was taken from a man aged 18 to 30 in good health and CMV-seronegative. The CDR3 DNA reads as TGTGCCAGCAGCTCACCGGACAGGGGTGCGGATAATTCACCCCTCCACTTT. Protein: CASSSPDRGADNSPLHF.